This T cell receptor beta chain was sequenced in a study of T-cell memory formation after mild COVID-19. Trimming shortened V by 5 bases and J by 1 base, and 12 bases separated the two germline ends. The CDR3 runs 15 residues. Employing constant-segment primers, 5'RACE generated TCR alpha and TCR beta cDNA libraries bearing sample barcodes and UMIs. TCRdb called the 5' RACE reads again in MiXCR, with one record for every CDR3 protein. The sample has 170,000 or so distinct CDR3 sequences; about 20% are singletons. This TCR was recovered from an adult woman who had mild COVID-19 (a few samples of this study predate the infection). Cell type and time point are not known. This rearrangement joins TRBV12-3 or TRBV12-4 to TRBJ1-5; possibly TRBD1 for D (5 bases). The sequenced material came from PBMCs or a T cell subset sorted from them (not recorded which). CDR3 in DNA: TGTGCCAGCAGTCCGGGGGACGGAAGCAATCAGCCCCAGCATTTT. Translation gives CASSPGDGSNQPQHF.